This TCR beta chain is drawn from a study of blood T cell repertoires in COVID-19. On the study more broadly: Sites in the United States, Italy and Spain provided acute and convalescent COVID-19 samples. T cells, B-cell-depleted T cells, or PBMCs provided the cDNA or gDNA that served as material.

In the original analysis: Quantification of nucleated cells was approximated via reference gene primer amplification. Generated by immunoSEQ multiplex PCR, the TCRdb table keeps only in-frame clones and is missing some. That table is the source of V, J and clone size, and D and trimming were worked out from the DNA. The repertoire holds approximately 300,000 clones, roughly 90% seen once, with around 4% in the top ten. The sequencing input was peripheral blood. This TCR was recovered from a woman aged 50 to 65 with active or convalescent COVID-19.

The chain's CDR3 is CASSYVGTGGTYEQYF. The CDR3 region has the DNA TGTGCCAGCAGTTACGTTGGGACAGGGGGGACCTACGAGCAGTACTTC. V and J are TRBV6-2 or TRBV6-3 and TRBJ2-7; 11 bases line up with TRBD1. Per germline, CDR1 MNHEY and CDR2 SVGEGT. The CDR3 has 16 amino acids. The V gene end was trimmed by 2 bases and the J gene end by 2 bases; junction bases not matched to a gene: 5.